These 13 T cell receptor beta chains came from one sample sequenced in a study of T cells after yellow fever vaccination. TCRdb recomputed calls from the 5' RACE reads with MiXCR, one row per CDR3 protein. In the table there are some 390,000 distinct CDR3 sequences, roughly 6.1% of which are singletons. Source: PBMCs, taken 5 days after the yellow fever booster vaccination. The receptors come from a man younger than 45 who received the YFV17D yellow fever vaccine.

This clonotype came up many times. The chain joins TRBV10-2 to TRBJ2-3, with 10 bases identical to TRBD2. The CDR3 extends over 18 amino acids. The junction had 18 bases not matched to a gene; V was cut back by 6 bases and J by 6 bases. Germline V gene lookup returns CDR1 WSHSY and CDR2 SAAADI. The CDR3 DNA is TGCGCCAGCAGGGTGGGGTTTTCGGTAGCGGGAGGAGTTGATACGCAGTATTTT. This gives the protein CASRVGFSVAGGVDTQYF.

In the case of this clonotype: The junction differs from germline at one of its ends, possibly a read error. The gene calls are TRBV20-1 and TRBJ2-5; no clear D. Germline V lookup: CDR1 DFQATT, CDR2 SNEGSKA (reference sequence). The CDR3 covers 16 residues. The CDR3, as DNA: TGCTGTGCTAGAGATCTCTCGAAGGGAATCCAAGAGACCCAGTACTTC. Translating gives CCARDLSKGIQETQYF.

A single count supports this clonotype. Just one base apart from a much larger clone, this may be a read error. The V gene is TRBV11-2, the J gene TRBJ2-1; D is uncertain. The CDR3 totals 15 residues. Per the germline V gene, CDR1 is SGHAT and CDR2 is FQNNGV. As DNA, the CDR3 is TGTGCCAGCAGCCAAGGAGCGAGCTCCTACAATAAGCAGTTCTTC. This encodes CASSQGASSYNKQFF.

This clonotype was detected ten times or more. This sequence joins TRBV28 and TRBJ2-3, with TRBD2 matching 7 bases. With V trimmed by 6 bases and J by 5 bases, 17 bases remained unmatched. The CDR3 totals 17 residues. The germline V gene has CDR1 MDHEN and CDR2 SYDVKM. CDR3 in DNA: TGTGCCAGCAGCAGATGGGGGGGGGACGCCGGGGGAGATACGCAGTATTTT. It translates to CASSRWGGDAGGDTQYF.

CDR3 in amino acids: CATSDLQSGAKETQYF. The CDR3, as DNA: TGTGCCACCAGTGATTTGCAAAGCGGTGCTAAAGAGACCCAGTACTTC. The chain links TRBV24-1 to TRBJ2-5, with a possible D match to TRBD2 (5 bases). The CDR3 runs 16 residues. Germline values: CDR1 KGHDR, CDR2 SFDVKD. V lost 0 bases and J 3 bases, leaving 13 bases between the germline ends.

In its sample, this clonotype was seen many times. The chain links TRBV20-1 to TRBJ2-1; possible D gene TRBD2, 6 bases. This CDR3 comprises 13 residues. Germline lookup yields CDR1 DFQATT and CDR2 SNEGSKA (reference sequence). The germline V and J ends were trimmed by 7 bases and 3 bases, with 13 bases remaining between them. The CDR3 region has the DNA TGCAGTGGCGGGACCTACCTCTACAATGAGCAGTTCTTC. Protein: CSGGTYLYNEQFF.

This clonotype was counted at least ten times. The J gene is TRBJ2-3, the V gene TRBV3-1; TRBD2 is a possible D gene (6 bases). Per the germline V gene, CDR1 is LGHDT and CDR2 is YNNKEL (reference sequence). V lost 3 bases to trimming and J lost 4 bases, with 20 bases between them. The CDR3 sequence is 17 residues long. In DNA, the CDR3 is TGTGCCAGCAGCCAGGTTGATTTCGGGAGTGGATCAGATACGCAGTATTTT. It is translated as CASSQVDFGSGSDTQYF.

At least ten counts were recorded for this clonotype. The chain uses TRBV12-3 or TRBV12-4 and TRBJ2-3, with a weak D call TRBD1 (5 bases). Trimming left V 3 bases short and J 4 bases short, with 14 bases between. This CDR3 spans 15 amino acids. In nucleotides, the CDR3 is TGTGCCAGCAGTTTTCAGACAGTATCGGCAGATACGCAGTATTTT. Protein: CASSFQTVSADTQYF.

This clonotype was detected many times. This chain joins TRBV7-6 and TRBJ2-5, with 7 bases matching TRBD2. Germline lookup yields CDR1 SGHVS and CDR2 FNYEAQ. The CDR3 consists of 15 residues. After removal of 1 base from V and 5 bases from J, the junction contained 7 bases not matched to a gene. The CDR3 DNA follows: TGTGCCAGCAGCTTAGAGGGGAACGGGAGGGAGACCCAGTACTTC. It is translated as CASSLEGNGRETQYF.

This clonotype was observed a handful of times. The rearrangement links TRBV6-5 to TRBJ2-5; 8 bases are a match to TRBD1. Germline CDR1 is MNHEY and CDR2 is SVGAGI. CDR3 length: 12 amino acids. With V trimmed by 8 bases and J by 5 bases, 4 bases remained unmatched. As DNA, the CDR3 is TGTGCCAGCGGACAGGGCTGGGAGACCCAGTACTTC. Protein: CASGQGWETQYF.

This clonotype has more than one count but fewer than ten. The genes are TRBV28 and TRBJ2-7; no definite D call. The CDR3 covers 12 residues. CDR1 is MDHEN, CDR2 SYDVKM, per germline. Trimming shortened V by 6 bases and J by 4 bases, and 10 bases separated the two germline ends. The CDR3 coding sequence is TGTGCCAGCAGGCGTCTGGGGTACGAGCAGTACTTC. Protein: CASRRLGYEQYF.

This clonotype has a handful of counts. The genes are TRBV12-3 or TRBV12-4 and TRBJ2-1; tentative D call: TRBD2 (7 bases). V lost 0 bases to trimming and J lost 2 bases, with 17 bases between them. This CDR3 spans 18 amino acids. CDR3 nucleotides: TGTGCCAGCAGTTTAGCGTTGGGGGGGCCCGGGGCCTACAATGAGCAGTTCTTC. This gives the protein CASSLALGGPGAYNEQFF.

Only a few counts were recorded for this clonotype. This CDR3 is CATSRGSELGELFF. Written as DNA, the CDR3 is TGTGCCACCAGCAGAGGTTCCGAGCTCGGGGAGCTGTTTTTT. The chain has TRBV15 and TRBJ2-2; D unclear. Germline V gene data show CDR1 as LNHNV and CDR2 as YYDKDF (reference sequence). The CDR3 runs 14 residues. Deletions cut 1 base from V and 7 bases from J, with 10 bases between.